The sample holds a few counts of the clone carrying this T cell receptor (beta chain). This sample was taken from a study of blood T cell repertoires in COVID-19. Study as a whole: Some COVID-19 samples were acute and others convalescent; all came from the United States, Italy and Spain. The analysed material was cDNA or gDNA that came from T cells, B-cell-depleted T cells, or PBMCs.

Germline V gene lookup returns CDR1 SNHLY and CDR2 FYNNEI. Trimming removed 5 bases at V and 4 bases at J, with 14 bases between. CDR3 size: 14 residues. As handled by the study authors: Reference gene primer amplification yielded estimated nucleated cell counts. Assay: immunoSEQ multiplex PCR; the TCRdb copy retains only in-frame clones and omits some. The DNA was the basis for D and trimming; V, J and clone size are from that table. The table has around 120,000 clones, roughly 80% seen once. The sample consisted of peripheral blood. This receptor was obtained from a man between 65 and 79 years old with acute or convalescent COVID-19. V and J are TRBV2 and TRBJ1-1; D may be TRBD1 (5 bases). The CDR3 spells CASSIQSGGTEAFF. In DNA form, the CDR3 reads TGTGCCAGCAGTATACAATCCGGGGGCACTGAAGCTTTCTTT.